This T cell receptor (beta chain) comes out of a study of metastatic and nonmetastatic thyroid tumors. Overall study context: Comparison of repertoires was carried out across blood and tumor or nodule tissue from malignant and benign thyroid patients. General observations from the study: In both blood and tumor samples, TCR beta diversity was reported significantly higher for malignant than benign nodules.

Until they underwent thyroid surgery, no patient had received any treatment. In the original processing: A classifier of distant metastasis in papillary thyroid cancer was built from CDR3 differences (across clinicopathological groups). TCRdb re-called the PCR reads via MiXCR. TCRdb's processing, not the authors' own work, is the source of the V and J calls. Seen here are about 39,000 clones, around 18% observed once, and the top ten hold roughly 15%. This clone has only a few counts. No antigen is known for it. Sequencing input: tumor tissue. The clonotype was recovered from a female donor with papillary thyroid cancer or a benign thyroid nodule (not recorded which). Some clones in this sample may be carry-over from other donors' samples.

The CDR3, as DNA: TGTGCCTGGAGCCAGGGGATCGTCCAAGAGACCCAGTACTTC. It yields the protein CAWSQGIVQETQYF. This chain connects TRBV30 to TRBJ2-5, with D perhaps matching TRBD1 (6 bases). Germline values: CDR1 GTSNPN, CDR2 SVGIG (reference sequence). Trimming stripped 3 bases from V and 1 base from J, with 12 bases between. This CDR3 is 14 amino acids long. The entire variable domain, with the rest obtained from reference TRBV30 and TRBJ2-5, is as follows: SQTIHQWPATLVQPVGSPLSLECTVEGTSNPNLYWYRQAAGRGLQLLFYSVGIGQISSEVPQNLSASRPQDRQFILSSKKLLLSDSGFYLCAWSQGIVQETQYFGPGTRLLVL.